The 2 T cell receptor beta chains presented below share a single source sample, sequenced in a study of beta chain features in type 1 diabetes. Sequenced material consisted of expressed TCRB transcripts (all of the isolated RNA was reverse transcribed). Here immunoSEQ multiplex PCR was the method, and the copy in TCRdb shows in-frame clones only, minus some. The sample holds over 100,000 clones, approximately 37% seen once. Sample: stem cell memory CD4+ T cells from blood. These receptors all come from a young woman in good health.

The gene calls are TRBV30 and TRBJ1-1, with TRBD1 as a possible D gene (5 bases). V was cut by 3 bases and J by 0 bases, with 14 bases left in between. The CDR3 is 15 residues long. Per the germline V gene, CDR1 is GTSNPN and CDR2 is SVGIG (reference sequence). CDR3 DNA sequence: TGTGCCTGGAGCTGGGGGGGAACTGTGAACACTGAAGCTTTCTTT. Translated: CAWSWGGTVNTEAFF.

The genes are TRBV10-3 and TRBJ1-2, with TRBD1 identical over 9 bases. Germline V gene lookup returns CDR1 ENHRY and CDR2 SYGVKD. V lost 2 bases and J lost 4; bases outside the gene matches: 2. This CDR3 has 14 residues. The CDR3 loop reads CAISEMGQGYGYTF. The CDR3 nucleotides read TGTGCCATCAGTGAGATGGGACAGGGCTATGGCTACACCTTC.